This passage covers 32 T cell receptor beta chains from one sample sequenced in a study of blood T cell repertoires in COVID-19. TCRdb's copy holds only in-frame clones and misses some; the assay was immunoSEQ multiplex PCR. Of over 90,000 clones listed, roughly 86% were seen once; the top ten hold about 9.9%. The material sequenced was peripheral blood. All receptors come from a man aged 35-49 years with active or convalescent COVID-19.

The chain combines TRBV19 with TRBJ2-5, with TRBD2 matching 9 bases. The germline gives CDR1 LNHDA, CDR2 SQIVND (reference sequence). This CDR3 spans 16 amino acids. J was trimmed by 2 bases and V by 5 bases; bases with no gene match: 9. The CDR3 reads CASSVGGGAGQETQYF. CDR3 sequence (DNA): TGTGCCAGTAGTGTCGGCGGGGGGGCCGGGCAAGAGACCCAGTACTTC.

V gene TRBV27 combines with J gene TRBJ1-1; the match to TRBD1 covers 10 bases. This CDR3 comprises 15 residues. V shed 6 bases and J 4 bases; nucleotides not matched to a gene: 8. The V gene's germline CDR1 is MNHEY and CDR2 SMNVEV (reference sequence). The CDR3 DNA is TGTGCCAGCAGGCTTGACAGGGGGCCTGGCACTGAAGCTTTCTTT. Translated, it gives CASRLDRGPGTEAFF.

The CDR3 DNA reads TGTGCCAGCAGCTTAGACAGGGGCTATGGCTACACCTTC. Its protein product is CASSLDRGYGYTF. The chain employs TRBV7-9 and TRBJ1-2; TRBD1 agrees at 7 bases. The V gene's germline CDR1 is SEHNR and CDR2 FQNEAQ (reference sequence). The CDR3 extends over 13 amino acids. V lost 1 base and J lost 4; bases outside the gene matches: 0.

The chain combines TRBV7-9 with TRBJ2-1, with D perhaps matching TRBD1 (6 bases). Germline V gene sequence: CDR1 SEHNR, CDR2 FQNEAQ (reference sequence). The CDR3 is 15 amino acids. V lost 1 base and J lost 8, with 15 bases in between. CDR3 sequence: CASSLGGTSTHEQFF. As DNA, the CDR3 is TGTGCCAGCAGCTTAGGGGGGACAAGTACGCATGAGCAGTTCTTC.

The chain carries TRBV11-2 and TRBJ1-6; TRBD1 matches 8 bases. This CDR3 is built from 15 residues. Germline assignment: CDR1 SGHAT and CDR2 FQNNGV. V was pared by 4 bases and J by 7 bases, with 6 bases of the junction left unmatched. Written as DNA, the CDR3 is TGTGCCAGCAGCTCGCAGGGGGCATGGAATTCACCCCTCCACTTT. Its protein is CASSSQGAWNSPLHF.

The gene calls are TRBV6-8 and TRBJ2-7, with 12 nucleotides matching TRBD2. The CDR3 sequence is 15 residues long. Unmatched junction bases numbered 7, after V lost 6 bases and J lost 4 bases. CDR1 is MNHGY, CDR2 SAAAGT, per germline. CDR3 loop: CASSLLAGGRYEQYF. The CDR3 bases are TGTGCCAGCAGCCTCCTAGCGGGGGGGCGGTACGAGCAGTACTTC.

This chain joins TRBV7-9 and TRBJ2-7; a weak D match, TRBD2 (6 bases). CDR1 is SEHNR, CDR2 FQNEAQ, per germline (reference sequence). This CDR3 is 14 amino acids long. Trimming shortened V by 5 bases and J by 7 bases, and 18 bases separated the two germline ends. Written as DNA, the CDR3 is TGTGCCAGCAGCAGGCGGGACGCCCTGGGGGAGCAGTACTTC. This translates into CASSRRDALGEQYF.

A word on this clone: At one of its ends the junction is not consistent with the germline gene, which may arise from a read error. This CDR3 is CASSLGGTGGEVEQFF. The CDR3 DNA reads TGTGCTAGCAGCTTAGGAGGGACAGGGGGAGAAGTTGAGCAGTTCTTC. The chain links TRBV7-7 to TRBJ2-1; 11 bases line up with TRBD1. CDR1 SSHAT and CDR2 FNYEAQ come from the germline V gene (reference sequence). This CDR3 is built from 16 residues.

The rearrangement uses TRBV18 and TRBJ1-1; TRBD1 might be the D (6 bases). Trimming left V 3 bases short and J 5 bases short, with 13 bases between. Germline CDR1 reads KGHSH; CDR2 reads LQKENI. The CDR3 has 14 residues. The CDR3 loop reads CASSPSTGRTEAFF. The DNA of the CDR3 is TGTGCCAGCTCACCCTCAACAGGGCGGACTGAAGCTTTCTTT.

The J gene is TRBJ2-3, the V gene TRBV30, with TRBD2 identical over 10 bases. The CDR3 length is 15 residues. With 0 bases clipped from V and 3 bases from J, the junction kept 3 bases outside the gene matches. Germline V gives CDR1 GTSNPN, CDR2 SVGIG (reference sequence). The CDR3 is CAWSVAGGPTDTQYF. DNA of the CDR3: TGTGCCTGGAGTGTAGCGGGGGGGCCGACAGATACGCAGTATTTT.

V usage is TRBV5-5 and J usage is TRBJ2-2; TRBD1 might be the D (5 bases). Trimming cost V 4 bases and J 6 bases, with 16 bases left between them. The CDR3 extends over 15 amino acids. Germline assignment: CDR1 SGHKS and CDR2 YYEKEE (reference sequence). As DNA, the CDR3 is TGTGCCAGCAGCCCAACATTTCCAGGGTCCGGGGAGCTGTTTTTT. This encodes CASSPTFPGSGELFF.

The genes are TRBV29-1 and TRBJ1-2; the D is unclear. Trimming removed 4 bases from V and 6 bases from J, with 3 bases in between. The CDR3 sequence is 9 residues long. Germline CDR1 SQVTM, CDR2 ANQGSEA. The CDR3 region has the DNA TGCAGCGTTGCCGATGGCTACACCTTC. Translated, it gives CSVADGYTF.

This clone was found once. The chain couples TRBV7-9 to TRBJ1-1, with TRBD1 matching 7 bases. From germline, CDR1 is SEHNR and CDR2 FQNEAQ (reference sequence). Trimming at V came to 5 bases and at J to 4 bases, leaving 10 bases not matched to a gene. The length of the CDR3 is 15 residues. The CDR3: CASSALLGGGTEAFF. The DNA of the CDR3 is TGTGCCAGCAGCGCCCTTCTAGGGGGCGGCACTGAAGCTTTCTTT.

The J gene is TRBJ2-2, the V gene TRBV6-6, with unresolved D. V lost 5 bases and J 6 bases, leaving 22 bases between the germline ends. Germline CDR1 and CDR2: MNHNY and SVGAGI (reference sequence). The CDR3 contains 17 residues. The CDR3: CASSPPRQGVGAGELFF. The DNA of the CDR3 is TGTGCCAGCAGTCCCCCCCGCCAAGGAGTAGGCGCCGGGGAGCTGTTTTTT.

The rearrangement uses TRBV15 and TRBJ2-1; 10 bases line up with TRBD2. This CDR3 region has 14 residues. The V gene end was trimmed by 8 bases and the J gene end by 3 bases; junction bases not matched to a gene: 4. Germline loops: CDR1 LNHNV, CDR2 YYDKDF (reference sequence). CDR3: CATARTSGYNEQFF. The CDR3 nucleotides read TGTGCCACCGCTAGGACTAGCGGCTACAATGAGCAGTTCTTC.

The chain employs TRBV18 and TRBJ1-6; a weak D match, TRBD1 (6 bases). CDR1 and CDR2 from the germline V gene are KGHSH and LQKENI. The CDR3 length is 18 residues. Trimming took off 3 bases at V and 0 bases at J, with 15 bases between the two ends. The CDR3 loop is CASSPWDIYSSYNSPLHF. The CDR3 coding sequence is TGTGCCAGCTCACCTTGGGACATTTACAGCTCCTATAATTCACCCCTCCACTTT.

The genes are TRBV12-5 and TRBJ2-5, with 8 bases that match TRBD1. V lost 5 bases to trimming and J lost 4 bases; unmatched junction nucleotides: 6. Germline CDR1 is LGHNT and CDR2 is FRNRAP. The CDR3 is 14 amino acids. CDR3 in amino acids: CASGAYRGAETQYF. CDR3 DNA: TGTGCTAGTGGTGCCTACAGGGGGGCAGAGACCCAGTACTTC. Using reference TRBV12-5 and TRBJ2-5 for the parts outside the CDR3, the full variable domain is DARVTQTPRHKVTEMGQEVTMRCQPILGHNTVFWYRQTMMQGLELLAYFRNRAPLDDSGMPKDRFSAEMPDATLATLKIQPSEPRDSAVYFCASGAYRGAETQYFGPGTRLLVL.

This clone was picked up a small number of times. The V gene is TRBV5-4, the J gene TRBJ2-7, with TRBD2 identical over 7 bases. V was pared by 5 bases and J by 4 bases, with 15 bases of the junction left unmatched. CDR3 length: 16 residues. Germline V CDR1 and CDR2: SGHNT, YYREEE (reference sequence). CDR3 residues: CASRSGPGTGGYEQYF. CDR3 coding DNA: TGTGCCAGCAGGTCCGGGCCCGGGACGGGAGGTTACGAGCAGTACTTC.

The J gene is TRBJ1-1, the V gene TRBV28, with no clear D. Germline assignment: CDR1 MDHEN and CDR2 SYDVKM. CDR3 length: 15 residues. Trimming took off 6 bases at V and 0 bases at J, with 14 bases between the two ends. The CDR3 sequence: CASSLQASLNTEAFF. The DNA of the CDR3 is TGTGCCAGCAGCCTTCAGGCGTCCCTGAACACTGAAGCTTTCTTT.

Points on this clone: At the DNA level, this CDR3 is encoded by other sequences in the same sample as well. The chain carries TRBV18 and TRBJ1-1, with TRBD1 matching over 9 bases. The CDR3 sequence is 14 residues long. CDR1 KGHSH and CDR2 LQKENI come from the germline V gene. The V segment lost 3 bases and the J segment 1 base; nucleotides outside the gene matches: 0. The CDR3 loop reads CASSPGQGNTEAFF. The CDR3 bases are TGTGCCAGCTCACCGGGACAGGGGAACACTGAAGCTTTCTTT. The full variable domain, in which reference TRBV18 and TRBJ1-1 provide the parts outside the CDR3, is NAGVMQNPRHLVRRRGQEARLRCSPMKGHSHVYWYRQLPEEGLKFMVYLQKENIIDESGMPKERFSAEFPKEGPSILRIQQVVRGDSAAYFCASSPGQGNTEAFFGQGTRLTVV.

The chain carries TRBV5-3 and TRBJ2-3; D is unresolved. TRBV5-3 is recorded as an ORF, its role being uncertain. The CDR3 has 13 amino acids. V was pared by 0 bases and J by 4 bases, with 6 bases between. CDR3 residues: CARSLERADTQYF. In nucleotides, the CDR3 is TGTGCCAGAAGCTTGGAGAGAGCAGATACGCAGTATTTT.

The chain's CDR3 is CASSSGTVSGNTIYF. CDR3 DNA: TGTGCCAGCAGTTCCGGGACTGTCTCTGGAAACACCATATATTTT. The V call is TRBV6-5, the J call TRBJ1-3; a possible D gene is TRBD1 (5 bases). Germline V gene lookup returns CDR1 MNHEY and CDR2 SVGAGI. Trimming removed 4 bases at V and 0 bases at J, with 10 bases between. CDR3 length: 15 amino acids.

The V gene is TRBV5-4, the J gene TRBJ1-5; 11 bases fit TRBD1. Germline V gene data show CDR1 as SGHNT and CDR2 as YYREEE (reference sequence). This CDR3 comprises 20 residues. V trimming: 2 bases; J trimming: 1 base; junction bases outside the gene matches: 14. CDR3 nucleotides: TGTGCCAGCAGCTTCTCTCCTTTGGACAGGGGGCAGAGGAGCAATCAGCCCCAGCATTTT. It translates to CASSFSPLDRGQRSNQPQHF.

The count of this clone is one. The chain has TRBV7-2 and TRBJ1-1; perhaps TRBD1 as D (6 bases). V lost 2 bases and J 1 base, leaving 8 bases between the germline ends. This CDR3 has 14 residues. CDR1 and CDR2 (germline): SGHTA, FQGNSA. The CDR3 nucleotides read TGTGCCAGCAGCTTACAGGGGCGGAACACTGAAGCTTTCTTT. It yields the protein CASSLQGRNTEAFF.

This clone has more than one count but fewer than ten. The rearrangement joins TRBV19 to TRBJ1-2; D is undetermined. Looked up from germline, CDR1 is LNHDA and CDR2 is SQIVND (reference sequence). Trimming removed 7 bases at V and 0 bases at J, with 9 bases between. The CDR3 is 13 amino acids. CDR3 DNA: TGTGCCAGTAAAGCAGGCCCTAACTATGGCTACACCTTC. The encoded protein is CASKAGPNYGYTF.

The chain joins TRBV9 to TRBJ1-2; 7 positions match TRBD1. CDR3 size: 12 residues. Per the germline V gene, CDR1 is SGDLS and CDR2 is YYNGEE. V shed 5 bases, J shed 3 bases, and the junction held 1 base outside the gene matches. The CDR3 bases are TGTGCCAGCAGGGGGACAGACTATGGCTACACCTTC. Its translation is CASRGTDYGYTF.

CDR3: CASSQLSVGGGAYEQYF. CDR3 nucleotide sequence: TGTGCCAGCAGCCAACTTAGCGTTGGCGGGGGGGCTTACGAGCAGTACTTC. The chain employs TRBV3-1 (or the pseudogene TRBV3-2) and TRBJ2-7; TRBD2 agrees at 9 bases. The CDR3 consists of 17 residues. Germline V gene lookup returns CDR1 LGHDT and CDR2 YNNKEL (reference sequence). The ends lost 2 bases at V and 4 bases at J; junction bases unmatched: 12.

The CDR3 DNA reads as TGTGCAAGTCGCTTAGCGGAGGTTCACGGCATAAGCTCCTACAATGAGCAGTTCTTC. Protein: CASRLAEVHGISSYNEQFF. The V call is TRBV12-2, the J call TRBJ2-1; the table's D gene call, TRBD2, was not cross checked with the DNA. TRBV12-2 corresponds to a pseudogene. The CDR3 has 19 residues.

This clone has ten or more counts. CDR3 in amino acids: CASSLTGGTDYGYTF. Here the CDR3 DNA reads TGTGCCAGCAGCTTGACCGGCGGGACAGACTATGGCTACACCTTC. This chain connects TRBV7-9 to TRBJ1-2, with 7 nucleotides matching TRBD1. The CDR3 runs 15 residues. Germline CDR1 and CDR2: SEHNR and FQNEAQ (reference sequence). V trimming: 3 bases; J trimming: 3 bases; junction bases outside the gene matches: 7.

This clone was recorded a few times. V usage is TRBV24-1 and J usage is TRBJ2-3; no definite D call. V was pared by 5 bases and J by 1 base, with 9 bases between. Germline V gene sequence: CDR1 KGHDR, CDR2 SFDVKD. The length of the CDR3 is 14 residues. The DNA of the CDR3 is TGTGCCACCAGTGGGCATCTGGGCACAGATACGCAGTATTTT. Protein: CATSGHLGTDTQYF.

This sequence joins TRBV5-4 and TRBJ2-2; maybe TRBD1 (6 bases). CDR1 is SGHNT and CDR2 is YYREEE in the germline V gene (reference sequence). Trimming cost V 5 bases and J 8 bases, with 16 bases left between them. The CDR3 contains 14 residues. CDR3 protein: CASRYRGKAGELFF. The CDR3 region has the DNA TGTGCCAGCAGATATAGGGGGAAAGCGGGGGAGCTGTTTTTT.

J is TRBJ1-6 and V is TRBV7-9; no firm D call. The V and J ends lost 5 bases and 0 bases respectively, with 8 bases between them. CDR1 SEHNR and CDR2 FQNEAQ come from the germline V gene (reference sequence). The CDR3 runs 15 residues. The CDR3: CASSRESSYNSPLHF. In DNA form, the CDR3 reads TGTGCCAGCAGCCGCGAAAGCTCCTATAATTCACCCCTCCACTTT.